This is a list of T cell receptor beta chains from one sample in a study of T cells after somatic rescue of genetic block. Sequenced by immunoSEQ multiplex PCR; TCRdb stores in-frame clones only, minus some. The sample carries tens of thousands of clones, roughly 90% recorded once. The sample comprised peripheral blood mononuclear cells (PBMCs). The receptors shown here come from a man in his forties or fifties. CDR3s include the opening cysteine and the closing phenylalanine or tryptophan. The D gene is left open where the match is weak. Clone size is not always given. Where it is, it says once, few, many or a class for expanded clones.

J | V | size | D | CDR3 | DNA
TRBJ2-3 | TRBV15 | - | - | CATSSQDRDTDTQYF | TGTGCCACCAGCAGCCAGGACCGGGACACAGATACGCAGTATTTT
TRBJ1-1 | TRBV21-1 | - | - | CASGLRDRGPNTEAFF | TGTGCCAGCGGACTCCGGGACAGGGGGCCGAACACTGAAGCTTTCTTT
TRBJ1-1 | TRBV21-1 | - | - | CASSKLNRQYTEAFF | TGTGCCAGCAGCAAACTGAACAGACAGTACACTGAAGCTTTCTTT
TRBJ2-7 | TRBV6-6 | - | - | CASAGQSNYEQYF | TGTGCCAGCGCCGGACAATCCAACTACGAGCAGTACTTC
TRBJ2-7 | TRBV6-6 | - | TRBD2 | CASSREGLGEQYF | TGTGCCAGCAGTCGGGAGGGTCTGGGCGAGCAGTACTTC
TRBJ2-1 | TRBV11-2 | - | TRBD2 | CASSPVGGGANEQFF | TGTGCCAGCAGCCCCGTGGGCGGGGGGGCCAATGAGCAGTTCTTC
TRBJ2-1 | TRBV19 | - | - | CASSIRGNGYNEQFF | TGTGCCAGTAGTATCCGAGGGAACGGCTACAATGAGCAGTTCTTC
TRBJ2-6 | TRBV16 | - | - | CASSQWGTVSGANVLTF | TGTGCCAGCAGCCAATGGGGGACTGTCTCTGGGGCCAACGTCCTGACTTTC
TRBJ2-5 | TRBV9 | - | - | CASSPTPGVEAETQYF | TGTGCCAGCAGCCCTACCCCAGGGGTAGAGGCGGAGACCCAGTACTTC
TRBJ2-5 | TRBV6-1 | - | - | CASTLASPETQYF | TGTGCCAGCACTTTAGCGTCCCCGGAGACCCAGTACTTC
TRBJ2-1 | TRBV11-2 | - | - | CASSREVHHEQFF | TGTGCCAGCAGCCGTGAGGTCCACCATGAGCAGTTCTTC
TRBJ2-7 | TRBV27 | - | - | CASSLRTDYEQYF | TGTGCCAGCAGTTTACGGACAGACTACGAGCAGTACTTC
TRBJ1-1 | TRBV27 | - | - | CASSFNGNTEAFF | TGTGCCAGCAGTTTTAATGGGAACACTGAAGCTTTCTTT
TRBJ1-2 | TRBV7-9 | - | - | CASSSEVYGYTF | TGTGCCAGCAGCTCGGAGGTTTATGGCTACACCTTC
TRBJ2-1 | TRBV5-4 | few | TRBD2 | CASSSGTSGGASEQFF | TGTGCCAGCAGCTCGGGGACTAGCGGGGGGGCCTCTGAGCAGTTCTTC
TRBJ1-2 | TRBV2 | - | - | CASSGGQNYGYTF | TGTGCCAGCAGTGGCGGACAAAACTATGGCTACACCTTC
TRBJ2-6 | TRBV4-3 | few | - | CASSQGSGSGANVLTF | TGCGCCAGCAGCCAAGGTAGCGGCTCTGGGGCCAACGTCCTGACTTTC
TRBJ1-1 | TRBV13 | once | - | CASTRKTEAFF | TGTGCCAGCACAAGAAAGACTGAAGCTTTCTTT
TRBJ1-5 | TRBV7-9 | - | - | CASSATGIQPQHF | TGTGCCAGCAGCGCCACAGGGATTCAGCCCCAGCATTTT
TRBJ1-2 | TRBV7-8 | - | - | CASSLARGYGYTF | TGTGCCAGCAGCTTAGCTCGGGGCTATGGCTACACCTTC
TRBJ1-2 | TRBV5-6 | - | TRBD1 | CASSPGQGTYGYTF | TGTGCCAGCAGCCCGGGACAGGGAACCTATGGCTACACCTTC
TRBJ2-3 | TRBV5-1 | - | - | CASNPGPYTDTQYF | TGCGCCAGCAATCCGGGACCATACACAGATACGCAGTATTTT
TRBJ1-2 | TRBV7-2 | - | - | CASSLRGESLSYTF | TGTGCCAGCAGCTTAAGAGGGGAGTCCCTGAGCTACACCTTC
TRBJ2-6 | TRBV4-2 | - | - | CASSQGTGFSGANVLTF | TGTGCCAGCAGCCAAGGAACGGGTTTCTCTGGGGCCAACGTCCTGACTTTC
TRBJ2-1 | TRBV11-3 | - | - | CASSLGGQNSYNEQFF | TGTGCCAGCAGCTTAGGTGGCCAGAATTCCTACAATGAGCAGTTCTTC
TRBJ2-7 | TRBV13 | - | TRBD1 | CASSRPGQGIYEQYF | TGTGCCAGCAGTCGACCGGGACAGGGCATATACGAGCAGTACTTC
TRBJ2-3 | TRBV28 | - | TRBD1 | CASSWDRGTDTQYF | TGTGCCAGCAGCTGGGACAGGGGTACAGATACGCAGTATTTT
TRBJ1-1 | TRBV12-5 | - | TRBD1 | CASGLDRGSHTEAFF | TGTGCTAGTGGTTTGGACAGGGGGTCGCACACTGAAGCTTTCTTT
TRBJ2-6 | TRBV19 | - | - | CASSKSIGASGANVLTF | TGTGCCAGTAGTAAAAGTATTGGGGCATCTGGGGCCAACGTCCTGACTTTC
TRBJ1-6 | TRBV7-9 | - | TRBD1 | CASSGDRDNSPLHF | TGTGCCAGCAGCGGGGACAGAGATAATTCACCCCTCCACTTT
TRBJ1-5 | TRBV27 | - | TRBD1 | CASSLGTDNQPQHF | TGTGCCAGCAGTTTAGGGACAGATAATCAGCCCCAGCATTTT
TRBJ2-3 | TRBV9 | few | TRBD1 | CASSVEGATGTDTDTQYF | TGTGCCAGCAGCGTCGAGGGGGCCACCGGGACAGACACAGATACGCAGTATTTT
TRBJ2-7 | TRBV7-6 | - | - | CASSLGAQKIYEQYF | TGTGCCAGCAGCTTAGGGGCACAGAAGATCTACGAGCAGTACTTC
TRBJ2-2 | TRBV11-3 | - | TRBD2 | CASSDTFSGSGKTGELFF | TGTGCCAGCAGCGATACTTTTAGCGGGAGCGGGAAAACCGGGGAGCTGTTTTTT
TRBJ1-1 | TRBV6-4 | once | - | CASSMTVYTEAFF | TGTGCCAGCAGCATGACAGTCTACACTGAAGCTTTCTTT
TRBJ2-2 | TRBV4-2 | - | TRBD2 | CASSQDLPAGANTGELFF | TGTGCCAGCAGCCAAGATCTTCCAGCGGGAGCGAACACCGGGGAGCTGTTTTTT
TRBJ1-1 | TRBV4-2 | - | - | CASSQGLGGTEAFF | TGTGCCAGCAGCCAAGGACTGGGTGGCACTGAAGCTTTCTTT
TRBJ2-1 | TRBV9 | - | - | CASSVSGNRYNEQFF | TGTGCCAGCAGCGTTTCAGGGAATCGTTACAATGAGCAGTTCTTC
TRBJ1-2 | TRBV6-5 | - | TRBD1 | CASSPWGTGSGYTF | TGTGCCAGCAGTCCCTGGGGGACAGGGTCTGGCTACACCTTC
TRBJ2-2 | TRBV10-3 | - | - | CAISDPRRTGELFF | TGTGCCATCAGTGATCCACGGCGCACCGGGGAGCTGTTTTTT
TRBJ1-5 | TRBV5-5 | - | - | CASKLGTVSNQPQHF | TGTGCCAGCAAGTTGGGGACGGTTAGCAATCAGCCCCAGCATTTT
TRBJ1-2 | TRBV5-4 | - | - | CASRTDLYGYTF | TGTGCCAGCAGGACGGACCTCTATGGCTACACCTTC
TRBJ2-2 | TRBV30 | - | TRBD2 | CAWRGLAGVENTGELFF | TGTGCCTGGAGGGGACTAGCGGGAGTCGAGAACACCGGGGAGCTGTTTTTT
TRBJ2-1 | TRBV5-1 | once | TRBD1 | CASSLIGGESYNEQFF | TGCGCCAGCAGCTTGATAGGGGGCGAATCCTACAATGAGCAGTTCTTC
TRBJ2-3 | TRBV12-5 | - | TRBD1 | CASGLNTGADTQYF | TGTGCTAGTGGTCTAAATACAGGGGCAGATACGCAGTATTTT
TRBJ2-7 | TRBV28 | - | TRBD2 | CASSFFASGRWVYEQYF | TGTGCCAGCAGTTTTTTTGCTAGCGGGAGATGGGTCTACGAGCAGTACTTC
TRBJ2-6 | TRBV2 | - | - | CASSEAVSGANVLTF | TGTGCCAGCTCTGAAGCTGTCTCTGGGGCCAACGTCCTGACTTTC
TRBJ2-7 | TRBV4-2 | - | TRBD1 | CASSLRSGTGDGEQYF | TGTGCCAGCAGCTTACGGAGCGGGACAGGGGATGGCGAGCAGTACTTC
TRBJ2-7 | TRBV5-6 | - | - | CASSLEGETYEQYF | TGTGCCAGCAGCCTGGAAGGGGAAACCTACGAGCAGTACTTC
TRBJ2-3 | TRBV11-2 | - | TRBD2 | CASTPPGLAGWDTQYF | TGTGCCAGCACCCCCCCGGGACTAGCGGGGTGGGATACGCAGTATTTT
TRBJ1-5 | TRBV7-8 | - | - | CASSADSGRLNQPQHF | TGTGCCAGCAGCGCCGACAGCGGACGGCTAAATCAGCCCCAGCATTTT
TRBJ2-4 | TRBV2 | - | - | CASSEWRTGTVGNIQYF | TGTGCCAGCAGTGAATGGAGGACCGGGACTGTAGGGAACATTCAGTACTTC
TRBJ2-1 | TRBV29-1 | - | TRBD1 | CSVEGDRGRGASGHSYNEQFF | TGCAGCGTTGAGGGGGACAGGGGGCGCGGGGCTAGCGGACACTCCTACAATGAGCAGTTCTTC
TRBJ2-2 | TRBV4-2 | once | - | CASKLAPNTGELFF | TGTGCCAGCAAATTGGCACCGAACACCGGGGAGCTGTTTTTT
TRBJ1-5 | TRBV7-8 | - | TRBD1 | CASSFLGQGYSNQPQHF | TGTGCCAGCAGCTTCTTGGGACAGGGGTATAGCAATCAGCCCCAGCATTTT
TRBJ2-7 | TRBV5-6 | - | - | CASSPGQPYEQYF | TGTGCCAGCAGCCCAGGACAACCCTACGAGCAGTACTTC
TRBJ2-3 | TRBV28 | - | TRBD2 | CASTQPGLAGDTQYF | TGTGCCAGCACCCAACCGGGACTAGCAGGCGATACGCAGTATTTT
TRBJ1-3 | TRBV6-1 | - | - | CASSEGEGSGNTIYF | TGTGCCAGCAGTGAAGGCGAGGGATCTGGAAACACCATATATTTT